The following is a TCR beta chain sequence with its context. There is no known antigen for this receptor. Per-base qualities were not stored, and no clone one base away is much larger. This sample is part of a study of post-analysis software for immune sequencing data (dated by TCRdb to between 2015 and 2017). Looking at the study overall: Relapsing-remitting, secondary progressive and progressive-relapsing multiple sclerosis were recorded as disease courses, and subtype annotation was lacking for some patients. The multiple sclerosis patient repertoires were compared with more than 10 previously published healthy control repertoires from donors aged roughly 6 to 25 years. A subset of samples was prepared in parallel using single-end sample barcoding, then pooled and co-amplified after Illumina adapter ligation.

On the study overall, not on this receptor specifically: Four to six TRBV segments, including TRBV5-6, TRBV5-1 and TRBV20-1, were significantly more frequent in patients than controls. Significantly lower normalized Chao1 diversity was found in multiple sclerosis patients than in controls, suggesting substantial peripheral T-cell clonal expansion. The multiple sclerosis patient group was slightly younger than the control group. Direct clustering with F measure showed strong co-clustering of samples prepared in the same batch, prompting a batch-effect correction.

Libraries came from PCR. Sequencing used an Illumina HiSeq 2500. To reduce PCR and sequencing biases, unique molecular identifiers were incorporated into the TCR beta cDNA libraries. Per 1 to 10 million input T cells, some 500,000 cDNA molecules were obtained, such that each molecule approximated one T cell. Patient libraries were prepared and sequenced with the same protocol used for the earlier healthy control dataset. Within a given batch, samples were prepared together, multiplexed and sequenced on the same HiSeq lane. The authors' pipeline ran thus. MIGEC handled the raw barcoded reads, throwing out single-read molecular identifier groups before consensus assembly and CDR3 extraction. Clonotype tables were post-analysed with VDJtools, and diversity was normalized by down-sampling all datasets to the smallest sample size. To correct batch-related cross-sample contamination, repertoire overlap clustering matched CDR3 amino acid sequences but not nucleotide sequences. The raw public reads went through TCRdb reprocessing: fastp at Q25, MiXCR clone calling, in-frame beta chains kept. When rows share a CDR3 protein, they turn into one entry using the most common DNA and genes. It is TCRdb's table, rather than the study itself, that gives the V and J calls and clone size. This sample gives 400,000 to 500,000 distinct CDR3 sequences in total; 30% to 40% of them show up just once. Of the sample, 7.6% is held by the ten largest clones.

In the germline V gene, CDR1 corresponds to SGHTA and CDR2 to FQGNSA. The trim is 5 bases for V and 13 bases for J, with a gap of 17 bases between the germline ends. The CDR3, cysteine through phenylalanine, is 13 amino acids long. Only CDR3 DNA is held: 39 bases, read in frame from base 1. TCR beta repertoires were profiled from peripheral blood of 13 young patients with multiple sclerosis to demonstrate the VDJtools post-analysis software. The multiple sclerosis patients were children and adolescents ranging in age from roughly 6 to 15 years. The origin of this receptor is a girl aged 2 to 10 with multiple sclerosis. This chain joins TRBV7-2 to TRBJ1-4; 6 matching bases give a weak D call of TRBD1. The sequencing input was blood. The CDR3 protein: CASSMQQGSGLFF. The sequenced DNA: TGTGCCAGCAGCATGCAACAGGGAAGCGGACTGTTTTTT.